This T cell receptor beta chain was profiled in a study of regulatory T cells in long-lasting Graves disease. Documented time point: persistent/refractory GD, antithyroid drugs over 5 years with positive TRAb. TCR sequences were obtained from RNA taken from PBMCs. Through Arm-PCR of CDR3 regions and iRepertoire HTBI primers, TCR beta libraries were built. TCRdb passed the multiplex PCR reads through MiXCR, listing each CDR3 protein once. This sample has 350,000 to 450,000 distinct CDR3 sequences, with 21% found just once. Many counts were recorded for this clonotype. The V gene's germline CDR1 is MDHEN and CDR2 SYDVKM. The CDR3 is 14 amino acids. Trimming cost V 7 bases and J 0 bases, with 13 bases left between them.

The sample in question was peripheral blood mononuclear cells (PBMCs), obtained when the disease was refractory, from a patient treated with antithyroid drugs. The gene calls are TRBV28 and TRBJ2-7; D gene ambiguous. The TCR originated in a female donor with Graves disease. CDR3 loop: CASIPVRFSYEQYF. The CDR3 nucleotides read TGTGCCAGCATCCCGGTGCGATTCTCCTACGAGCAGTACTTC.